The entry below gives a single TCR beta chain sequence along with its context. The antigen remains unidentified. The data were taken from a study of CD8 T cells in Susac syndrome. An input of about 0.5 to 1 ug of RNA was subjected to reverse transcription using random hexamers. Each CDR3 protein is one row after TCRdb ran MiXCR on the immunoSEQ multiplex PCR reads. The table has around 300,000 distinct CDR3 sequences, 89% seen once. Findings and caveats of the study: Acknowledgment was made by the study that its TCR sequencing and HLA analysis involved a relatively small number of individuals.

The CDR3 contains 17 residues. Trimming shortened V by 6 bases and J by 1 base, and 19 bases separated the two germline ends. CDR1 MNHEY and CDR2 SVGEGT come from the germline V gene. The patients serving as multiple sclerosis controls were treatment-naive. They had stable or active relapsing-remitting disease and fulfilled revised McDonald criteria. Specimen: CD8+ T cells from PBMCs. This clonotype was obtained from a human donor with multiple sclerosis. The chain employs TRBV6-2 or TRBV6-3 and TRBJ1-5, with D unresolved. CDR3 sequence: CASSGEGGPRSNQPQHF. The CDR3 region has the DNA TGTGCCAGCAGCGGCGAGGGAGGACCGAGGAGCAATCAGCCCCAGCATTTT.